The sequence of this T cell receptor (beta chain) was determined in a study of blood T cell repertoires in COVID-19. The protocol was immunoSEQ multiplex PCR, while the TCRdb copy is restricted to in-frame clones and leaves out a portion. The sample includes some 200,000 clones, 87% of them seen just once. This study enrolled people aged about 18 to 100 from approximately 25 US geographic areas. The sample taken for sequencing was PBMCs or T cells enriched from blood (not recorded which). This clonotype was obtained from a woman in her twenties or thirties who had recovered from COVID-19.

CDR3 sequence reads: CASSFRHEAFF. CDR3 sequence (DNA): TGTGCCAGCAGTTTCCGACATGAAGCTTTCTTT. The chain joins TRBV28 to TRBJ1-1; D is unclear. Germline loops: CDR1 MDHEN, CDR2 SYDVKM. Between the trimmed V and J ends, which lost 3 bases and 7 bases, there was a span of 6 bases. The length of the CDR3 is 11 residues. The full variable domain, in which reference TRBV28 and TRBJ1-1 provide the parts outside the CDR3, is DVKVTQSSRYLVKRTGEKVFLECVQDMDHENMFWYRQDPGLGLRLIYFSYDVKMKEKGDIPEGYSVSREKKERFSLILESASTNQTSMYLCASSFRHEAFFGQGTRLTVV.